One sample yielded the 5 T cell receptor beta chains listed below, sequenced in a study of T cells in women clearing cervical HPV infection listed by TCRdb under 2018. The protocol used for the library was the immunoSEQ multiplex PCR assay. The clones in this table, taken by TCRdb from immuneACCESS, are in-frame only. Not every clone is retained; where verified, under half of the shortfall comes from an unresolved V gene, and the cause of the rest is unknown. The sample's clone listing holds about 30,000 clones. The ten largest make up 2.5% to 3.5% of the sample. The sample was blood buffy coat. The receptors were sampled from a woman between 18 and 75 years old with a cervical HPV16 infection that either progressed to CIN3+ or cleared (not recorded which).

A note on this clone: The read is 3 residues too short to cover the CDR3 end, so that end is filled in from the germline J gene. The chain joins TRBV5-1 to TRBJ1-3, with no clear D. V was pared by 5 bases and J by 4 bases, with 10 bases between. Germline lookup yields CDR1 SGHRS and CDR2 YFSETQ. CDR3 length: 13 residues. The DNA read from the CDR3 is TGCGCCAGCAGTACGCGCGGGGGAAACACC. Translation gives CASSTRGGNT. The full CDR3 reads CASSTRGGNTIYF.

For this clone: The missing CDR3 end, 3 residues past where the read stops, is filled in from the germline J gene. V usage is TRBV30 and J usage is TRBJ1-5, with D uncertain. The germline gives CDR1 GTSNPN, CDR2 SVGIG (reference sequence). Deletions cut 2 bases from V and 0 bases from J, with 5 bases between. The CDR3 extends over 13 amino acids. CDR3 sequence reads: CAWSRYSNQPQHF. The CDR3 bases that were read are TGTGCCTGGAGTCGGTATAGCAATCAGCCC.

Points on this clone: Coverage ceases 3 residues before the CDR3 finishes, and the germline J gene fills in the end. The chain carries TRBV30 and TRBJ2-7, with D possibly TRBD1 on 6 matching bases. CDR1 is GTSNPN, CDR2 SVGIG, per germline (reference sequence). This CDR3 spans 15 amino acids. V was pared by 0 bases and J by 6 bases, with 18 bases between. The CDR3 reads CAWSVRGDRPPEQYF. The sequenced part of the CDR3 DNA is TGTGCCTGGAGTGTACGGGGAGACAGGCCTCCCGAG.

Turning to this clone: The read ends 3 residues early relative to the CDR3; the germline J gene fills the gap. V is TRBV7-9 and J is TRBJ2-1; 9 bases agree with TRBD1. This CDR3 is built from 12 residues. Germline-derived CDR1 and CDR2 are SEHNR and FQNEAQ (reference sequence). The ends lost 5 bases at V and 7 bases at J; junction bases unmatched: 0. CDR3 sequence reads: CASSGQGNEQFF. CDR3 bases read: TGTGCCAGCAGCGGACAGGGGAATGAG.

On this clone itself: The read is 3 residues too short to cover the CDR3 end, so that end is filled in from the germline J gene. The chain carries TRBV30 and TRBJ2-2; D may be TRBD2 (5 bases). The CDR3 is made up of 14 amino acids. V was shortened by 4 bases and J by 3 bases, with 12 bases between the two germline ends. CDR1 is GTSNPN and CDR2 is SVGIG in the germline V gene (reference sequence). The part of the CDR3 DNA that was read is TGTGCCTGGAAGGCGGGCCCGGACACCGGGGAG. Translating gives CAWKAGPDTGE. The whole CDR3 protein reads CAWKAGPDTGELFF.